One sample yielded the 16 T cell receptor beta chains listed below, sequenced in a study of memory B cells and T cells in multiple sclerosis. These TCRs' antigens remain unknown. Only in-frame clones appear in the TCRdb table, and some are missing; sequencing was by immunoSEQ multiplex PCR. Of under 50,000 clones listed, around 79% are singletons. CFSE-dim autoproliferating and CFSE-high non-proliferating T cells from unstimulated culture were sequenced separately. Cultures began with fewer than 5.5x10^7 CFSE-labeled PBMCs, unstimulated for under 8 days, with replicate wells pooled. Sequencing was carried out using PBMCs from blood kept in culture. These receptors were taken from a human donor with multiple sclerosis.

The J gene is TRBJ2-6, the V gene TRBV9; TRBD1 matches at 8 bases. V trimming: 5 bases; J trimming: 12 bases; junction bases outside the gene matches: 10. The CDR3 covers 14 residues. Germline CDR1 is SGDLS and CDR2 is YYNGEE. Here the CDR3 DNA reads TGTGCCAGCAGTTCCCAGGGGGCGGTGTCCGTCCTGACTTTC. Translated: CASSSQGAVSVLTF.

The V and J genes are TRBV4-1 and TRBJ1-4; TRBD1 is a possible D gene (5 bases). Trimming removed 4 bases at V and 8 bases at J, with 17 bases between. Per the germline V gene, CDR1 is MGHRA and CDR2 is YSYEKL. The CDR3 loop spans 15 amino acids. The CDR3 coding sequence is TGCGCCAGCAGCCCCCCGGGACGAATACGAGAAAAACTGTTTTTT. The encoded protein is CASSPPGRIREKLFF.

The sample holds one count of this clone. The V gene is TRBV19, the J gene TRBJ2-3; TRBD1 matches at 8 bases. CDR1 and CDR2 from the germline V gene are LNHDA and SQIVND (reference sequence). The length of the CDR3 is 14 residues. V shed 5 bases, J shed 1 base, and the junction held 2 bases outside the gene matches. The CDR3 spells CASSEGQGTDTQYF. The DNA for the CDR3 is TGTGCCAGTAGTGAGGGACAGGGCACAGATACGCAGTATTTT.

The CDR3 here is CASSYGGAPEAFF. The DNA for the CDR3 is TGTGCCAGCAGTTACGGGGGCGCCCCTGAAGCTTTCTTT. The chain is built from TRBV6-6 and TRBJ1-1, with D possibly being TRBD1 (6 bases). Germline-derived CDR1 and CDR2 are MNHNY and SVGAGI (reference sequence). V was cut by 2 bases and J by 6 bases, with 10 bases left in between. CDR3 length equals 13 residues.

This clone was counted once. This chain links TRBV9 with TRBJ2-7; D call uncertain. Germline assignment: CDR1 SGDLS and CDR2 YYNGEE. The V end was cut by 4 bases, the J end by 0 bases, with 14 bases between. This CDR3 spans 15 amino acids. This CDR3 is CASSPHTRSSYEQYF. CDR3 nucleotides: TGTGCCAGCAGCCCCCACACCAGGAGCTCCTACGAGCAGTACTTC.

This chain connects TRBV27 to TRBJ1-2, with D perhaps matching TRBD1 (5 bases). Trimming took off 3 bases at V and 3 bases at J, with 8 bases between the two ends. The CDR3 is 13 residues long. Germline V gene sequence: CDR1 MNHEY, CDR2 SMNVEV (reference sequence). CDR3 nucleotides: TGTGCCAGCAGTTTTGGGGCCCACTATGGCTACACCTTC. Translating gives CASSFGAHYGYTF.

The chain recombines TRBV4-3 with TRBJ2-5; the match to TRBD2 covers 16 bases. J was trimmed by 5 bases and V by 2 bases; bases with no gene match: 8. From germline, CDR1 is LGHNA and CDR2 YSLEER. There are 18 residues in the CDR3. The CDR3 nucleotides read TGCGCCAGCAGCCAAACCGGGACTAGCGGGGGGGCTTCGGAGACCCAGTACTTC. Translated, it gives CASSQTGTSGGASETQYF.

The rearrangement joins TRBV7-2 to TRBJ1-4; no firm D call. Germline CDR1 reads SGHTA; CDR2 reads FQGNSA. Deletions cut 1 base from V and 5 bases from J, with 11 bases between. There are 15 residues in the CDR3. The CDR3 is CASSLVSRSNEKLFF. The DNA for the CDR3 is TGTGCCAGCAGCTTAGTGTCCAGGAGCAATGAAAAACTGTTTTTT. Supplemented by reference TRBV7-2 and TRBJ1-4, the full variable domain reads GAGVSQSPSNKVTEKGKDVELRCDPISGHTALYWYRQSLGQGLEFLIYFQGNSAPDKSGLPSDRFSAERTGGSVSTLTIQRTQQEDSAVYLCASSLVSRSNEKLFFGSGTQLSVL.

The chain is built from TRBV4-1 and TRBJ2-7, with 11 bases fitting TRBD2. The CDR3 totals 18 residues. Germline V lookup: CDR1 MGHRA, CDR2 YSYEKL. V lost 1 base to trimming and J lost 3 bases; unmatched junction nucleotides: 11. The CDR3: CASSQGGPSGGTYYEQYF. The CDR3 DNA reads TGCGCCAGCAGCCAAGGGGGCCCTAGCGGGGGGACCTACTACGAGCAGTACTTC.

Here the CDR3 DNA reads TGTGCCAGCAGTGACCCTACCAAGGGTCGGGAGCAGTTCTTC. The encoded protein is CASSDPTKGREQFF. V gene TRBV2 combines with J gene TRBJ2-1; no definite D call. Per the germline V gene, CDR1 is SNHLY and CDR2 is FYNNEI. CDR3 size: 14 residues. Deletions cut 3 bases from V and 10 bases from J, with 16 bases between.

This clone has just one count. The rearrangement links TRBV27 to TRBJ1-1; D gene uncertain. The CDR3 runs 14 residues. Trimming took 6 bases from V and 1 from J, leaving 12 bases between them. The germline V gene encodes CDR1 MNHEY and CDR2 SMNVEV (reference sequence). The CDR3 sequence: CASRPAGANTEAFF. The CDR3 region has the DNA TGTGCCAGCAGGCCCGCGGGTGCGAACACTGAAGCTTTCTTT.

The rearrangement links TRBV29-1 to TRBJ2-3, with unresolved D. The CDR3 is 12 amino acids. V was shortened by 0 bases and J by 3 bases, with 4 bases between the two germline ends. The V gene's germline CDR1 is SQVTM and CDR2 ANQGSEA. The chain's CDR3 is CSVEEGTDTQYF. DNA for the CDR3: TGCAGCGTTGAAGAGGGGACAGATACGCAGTATTTT.

The chain carries TRBV27 and TRBJ2-7; TRBD1 matches 9 bases. The junction had 7 bases not matched to a gene; V was cut back by 2 bases and J by 2 bases. The length of the CDR3 is 16 residues. Per the germline V gene, CDR1 is MNHEY and CDR2 is SMNVEV (reference sequence). CDR3 loop: CASSLISGQGTYEQYF. The CDR3 DNA follows: TGTGCCAGCAGTTTAATATCGGGACAGGGAACCTACGAGCAGTACTTC.

V usage is TRBV11-2 and J usage is TRBJ2-7, with D perhaps given as TRBD1 or TRBD2 (7 bases each). This CDR3 has 14 amino acids. V was trimmed by 8 bases and J by 3 bases, leaving 17 bases between them. Germline assignment: CDR1 SGHAT and CDR2 FQNNGV. The chain's CDR3 is CASQGRDRFYEQYF. Written as DNA, the CDR3 is TGTGCCAGCCAGGGGAGGGACAGATTCTACGAGCAGTACTTC.

J is TRBJ1-2 and V is TRBV30; D uncertain. CDR1 is GTSNPN, CDR2 SVGIG, per germline (reference sequence). The length of the CDR3 is 12 residues. V was pared by 0 bases and J by 7 bases, with 9 bases between. The CDR3 bases are TGTGCCTGGAGTGTACACGGGGTTGGCTACACCTTC. Its translation is CAWSVHGVGYTF.

This clone was observed once. The V gene is TRBV4-3, the J gene TRBJ1-2; D gene ambiguous. Germline V CDR1 and CDR2: LGHNA, YSLEER. The CDR3 runs 16 residues. V lost 0 bases to trimming and J lost 0 bases, with 11 bases between them. The CDR3 DNA follows: TGCGCCAGCAGCCAAGAAAGAAGATTTACTAACTATGGCTACACCTTC. Its protein is CASSQERRFTNYGYTF.